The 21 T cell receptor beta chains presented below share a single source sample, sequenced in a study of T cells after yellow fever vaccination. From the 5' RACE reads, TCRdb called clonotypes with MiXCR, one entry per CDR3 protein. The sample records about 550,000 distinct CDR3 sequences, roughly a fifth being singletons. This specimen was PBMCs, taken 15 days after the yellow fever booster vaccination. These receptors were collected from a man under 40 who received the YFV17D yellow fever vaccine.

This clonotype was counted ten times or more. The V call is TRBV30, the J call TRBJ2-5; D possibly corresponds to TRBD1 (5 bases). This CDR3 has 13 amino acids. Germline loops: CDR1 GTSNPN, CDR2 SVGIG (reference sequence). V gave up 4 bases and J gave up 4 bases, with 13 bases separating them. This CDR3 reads CAWTRRRGETQYF. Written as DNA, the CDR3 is TGTGCCTGGACCCGACGAAGGGGAGAGACCCAGTACTTC.

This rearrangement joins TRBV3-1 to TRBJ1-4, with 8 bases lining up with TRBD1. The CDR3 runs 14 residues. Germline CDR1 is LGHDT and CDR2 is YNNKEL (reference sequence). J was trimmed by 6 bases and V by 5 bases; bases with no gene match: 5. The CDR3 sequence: CASSVTGGHEKLFF. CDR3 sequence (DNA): TGTGCCAGCAGCGTTACAGGGGGGCATGAAAAACTGTTTTTT.

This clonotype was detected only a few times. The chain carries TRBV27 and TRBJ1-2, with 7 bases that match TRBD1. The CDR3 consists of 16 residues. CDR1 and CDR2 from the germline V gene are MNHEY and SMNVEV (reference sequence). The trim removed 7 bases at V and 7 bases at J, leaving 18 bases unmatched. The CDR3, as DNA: TGTGCCAGCACACCCCAAGGGGGCAGGGGTCTCGGTGGCTACACCTTC. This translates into CASTPQGGRGLGGYTF.

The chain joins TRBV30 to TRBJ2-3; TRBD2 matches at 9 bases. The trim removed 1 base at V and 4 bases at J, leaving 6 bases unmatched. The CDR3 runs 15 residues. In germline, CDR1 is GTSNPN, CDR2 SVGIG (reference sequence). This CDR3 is CAWSGLAGPPDTQYF. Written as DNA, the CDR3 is TGTGCCTGGAGTGGGCTAGCGGGACCCCCAGATACGCAGTATTTT.

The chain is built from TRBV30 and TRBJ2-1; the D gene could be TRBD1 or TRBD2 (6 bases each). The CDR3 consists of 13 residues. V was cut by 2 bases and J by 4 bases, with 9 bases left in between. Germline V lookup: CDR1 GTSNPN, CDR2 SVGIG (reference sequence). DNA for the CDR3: TGTGCCTGGAGTTCGGGGGCGTACAATGAGCAGTTCTTC. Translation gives CAWSSGAYNEQFF.

Written as DNA, the CDR3 is TGTGCCAGCAGTCCCCCCTGGACGGGCTACGAGCAGTACTTC. Translating it yields CASSPPWTGYEQYF. This chain connects TRBV28 to TRBJ2-7; D is unclear. Germline lookup yields CDR1 MDHEN and CDR2 SYDVKM. Trimming removed 5 bases from V and 3 bases from J, with 14 bases in between. There are 14 residues in the CDR3.

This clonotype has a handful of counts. The CDR3 region has the DNA TGCAGTGCTACTACAGGGCTTGACAATCAGCCCCAGCATTTT. Its translation is CSATTGLDNQPQHF. The chain is built from TRBV20-1 and TRBJ1-5; a possible D gene is TRBD1 (6 bases). V lost 4 bases, J lost 3 bases, and 13 bases lay in between. The CDR3 has 14 amino acids. Germline lookup yields CDR1 DFQATT and CDR2 SNEGSKA (reference sequence).

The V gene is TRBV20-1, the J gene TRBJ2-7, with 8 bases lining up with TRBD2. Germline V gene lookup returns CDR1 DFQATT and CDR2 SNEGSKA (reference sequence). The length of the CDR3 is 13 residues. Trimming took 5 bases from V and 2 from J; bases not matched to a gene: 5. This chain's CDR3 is CSAYSGDPYEQYF. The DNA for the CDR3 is TGCAGTGCTTATAGCGGGGATCCCTACGAGCAGTACTTC.

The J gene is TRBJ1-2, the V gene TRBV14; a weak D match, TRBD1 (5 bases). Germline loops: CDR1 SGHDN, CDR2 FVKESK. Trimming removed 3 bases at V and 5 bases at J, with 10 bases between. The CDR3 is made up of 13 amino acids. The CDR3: CASSQTQGYGYTF. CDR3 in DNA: TGTGCCAGCAGCCAGACCCAGGGTTATGGCTACACCTTC.

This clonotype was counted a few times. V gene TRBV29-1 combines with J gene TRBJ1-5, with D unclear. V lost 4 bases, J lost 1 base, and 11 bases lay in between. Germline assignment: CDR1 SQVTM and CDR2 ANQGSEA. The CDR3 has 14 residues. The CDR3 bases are TGCAGCGTTGTTTGGGGTATGAGCAATCAGCCCCAGCATTTT. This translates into CSVVWGMSNQPQHF.

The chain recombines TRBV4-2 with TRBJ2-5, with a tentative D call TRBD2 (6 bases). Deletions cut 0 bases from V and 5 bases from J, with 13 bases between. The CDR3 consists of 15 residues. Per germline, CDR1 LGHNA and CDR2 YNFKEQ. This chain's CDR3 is CASSQDPGGEETQYF. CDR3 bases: TGTGCCAGCAGCCAAGATCCCGGGGGAGAGGAGACCCAGTACTTC.

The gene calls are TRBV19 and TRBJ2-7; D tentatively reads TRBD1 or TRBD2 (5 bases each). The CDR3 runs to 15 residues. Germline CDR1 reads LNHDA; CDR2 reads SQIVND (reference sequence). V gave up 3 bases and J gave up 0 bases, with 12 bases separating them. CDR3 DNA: TGTGCCAGTAGTATCGGGGCAGCCGGCTCCTACGAGCAGTACTTC. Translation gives CASSIGAAGSYEQYF.

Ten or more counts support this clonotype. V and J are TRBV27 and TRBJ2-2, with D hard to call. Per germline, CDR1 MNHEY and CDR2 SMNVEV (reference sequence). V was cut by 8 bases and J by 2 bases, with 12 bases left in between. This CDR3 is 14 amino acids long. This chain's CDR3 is CASLYRFNTGELFF. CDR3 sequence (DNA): TGTGCCAGCCTTTACAGATTCAACACCGGGGAGCTGTTTTTT.

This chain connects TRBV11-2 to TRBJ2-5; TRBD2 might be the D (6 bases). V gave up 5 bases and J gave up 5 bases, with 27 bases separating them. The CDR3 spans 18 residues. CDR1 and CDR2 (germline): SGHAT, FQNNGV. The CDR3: CASSPVILALPGGETQYF. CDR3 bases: TGTGCCAGCAGCCCCGTAATCCTAGCGCTCCCTGGAGGGGAGACCCAGTACTTC.

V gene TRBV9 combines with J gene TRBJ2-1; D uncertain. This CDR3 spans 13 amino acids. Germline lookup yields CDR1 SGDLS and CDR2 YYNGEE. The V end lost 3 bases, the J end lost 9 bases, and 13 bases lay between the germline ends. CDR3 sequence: CASSALDGPEQFF. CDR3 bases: TGTGCCAGCAGCGCCTTGGACGGACCTGAGCAGTTCTTC.

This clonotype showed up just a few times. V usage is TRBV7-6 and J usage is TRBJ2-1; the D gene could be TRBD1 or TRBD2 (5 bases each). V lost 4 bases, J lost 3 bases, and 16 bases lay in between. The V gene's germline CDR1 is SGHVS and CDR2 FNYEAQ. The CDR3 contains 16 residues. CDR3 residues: CASSSPKQGRYNEQFF. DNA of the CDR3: TGTGCCAGCAGCTCCCCGAAGCAGGGACGCTACAATGAGCAGTTCTTC.

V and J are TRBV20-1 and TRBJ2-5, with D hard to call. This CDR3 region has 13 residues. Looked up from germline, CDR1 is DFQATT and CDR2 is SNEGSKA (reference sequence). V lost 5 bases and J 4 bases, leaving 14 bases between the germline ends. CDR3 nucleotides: TGCAGTGCTCCCCAACGCGGCGCAGAGACCCAGTACTTC. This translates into CSAPQRGAETQYF.

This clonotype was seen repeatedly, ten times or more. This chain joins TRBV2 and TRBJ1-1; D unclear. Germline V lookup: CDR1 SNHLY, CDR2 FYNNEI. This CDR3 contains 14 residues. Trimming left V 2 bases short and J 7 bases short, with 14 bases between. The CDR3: CASSERSGLVEAFF. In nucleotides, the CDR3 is TGTGCCAGCAGTGAAAGGAGCGGGCTGGTTGAAGCTTTCTTT.

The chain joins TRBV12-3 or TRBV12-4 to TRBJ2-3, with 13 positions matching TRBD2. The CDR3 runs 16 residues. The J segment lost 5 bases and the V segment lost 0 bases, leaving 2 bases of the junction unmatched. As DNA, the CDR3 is TGTGCCAGCAGTTTAGCGGGACTAGCGGGGCAAGATACGCAGTATTTT. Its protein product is CASSLAGLAGQDTQYF.

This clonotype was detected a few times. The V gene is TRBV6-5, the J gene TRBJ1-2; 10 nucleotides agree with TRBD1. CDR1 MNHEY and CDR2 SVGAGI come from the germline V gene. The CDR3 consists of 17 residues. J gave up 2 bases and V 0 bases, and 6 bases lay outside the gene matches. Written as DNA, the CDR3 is TGTGCCAGCAGTTACTCGCTGACAGGGGGCGCGAACTATGGCTACACCTTC. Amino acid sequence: CASSYSLTGGANYGYTF.

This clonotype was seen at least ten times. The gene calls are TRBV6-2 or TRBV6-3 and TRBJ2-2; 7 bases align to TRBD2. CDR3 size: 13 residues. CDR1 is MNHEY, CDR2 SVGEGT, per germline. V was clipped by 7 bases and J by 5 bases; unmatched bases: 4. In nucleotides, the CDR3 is TGTGCCAGCACCAACGGGGGGACCGGGGAGCTGTTTTTT. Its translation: CASTNGGTGELFF.